These T cell receptor beta chains were read from a single sample in a study of blood T cell repertoires in COVID-19. Only in-frame clones appear in the TCRdb table, and some are missing; sequencing was by immunoSEQ multiplex PCR. Here the sample spans under 95,000 clones, about 80% being singletons. Input material: peripheral blood. The origin of the receptors is a man aged 50-59 years with acute or convalescent COVID-19. Each CDR3 is given with its conserved first and last residue. D genes are given only for firm matches. Only part of the rows carry a size: once, few, many, or a class if the clone is expanded.

TRBD2	17	TRBJ2-1	few	TRBV5-1	TGCGCCAGCAGCCCCGGGACTAGCGGGAGTTTCTACAATGAGCAGTTCTTC	CASSPGTSGSFYNEQFF
NA	16	TRBJ1-6	NA	TRBV11-2	TGTGCCAGCAGCGCGTCAGGGGTTGCACATAATTCACCCCTCCACTTT	CASSASGVAHNSPLHF
NA	17	TRBJ2-1	NA	TRBV27	TGTGCCAGCAGTTTAGAGGCTCCCCCCACCACCTACAATGAGCAGTTCTTC	CASSLEAPPTTYNEQFF
NA	14	TRBJ1-2	NA	TRBV28	TGTGCCAGCACCGGAGGGGTGGCTAACTATGGCTACACCTTC	CASTGGVANYGYTF
NA	12	TRBJ2-2	few	TRBV7-3	TGTGCCAGCAGCCTTCTCACCGGGGAGCTGTTTTTT	CASSLLTGELFF
NA	14	TRBJ2-7	NA	TRBV28	TGTGCCAGCAGCAACCCCACAGGGAGATACGAGCAGTACTTC	CASSNPTGRYEQYF
TRBD1	14	TRBJ2-7	NA	TRBV15	TGTGCCACCAGCCGCGCCGGGACAGGGGCCGAGCAGTACTTC	CATSRAGTGAEQYF
NA	12	TRBJ2-5	NA	TRBV28	TGTGCCAGCAGTTTTCAGAAAGAGACCCAGTACTTC	CASSFQKETQYF
NA	14	TRBJ2-3	few	TRBV7-3	TGTGCCAGCAGCTTAGCGGCTAGCACAGATACGCAGTATTTT	CASSLAASTDTQYF
NA	15	TRBJ1-1	NA	TRBV28	TGTGCCAGCAGTTCAGCCGGGACAAAGAACACTGAAGCTTTCTTT	CASSSAGTKNTEAFF
NA	14	TRBJ2-1	NA	TRBV27	TGTGCCAGCAGGAGCGCTAGAGTAGACAATGAGCAGTTCTTC	CASRSARVDNEQFF
NA	17	TRBJ2-7	NA	TRBV5-6	TGTGCCAGCAGCTTACGGCCGGCGGGACCGAGCTCCTACGAGCAGTACTTC	CASSLRPAGPSSYEQYF
NA	16	TRBJ1-5	few	TRBV4-1	TGCGCCAGCAGCCAAGAGGGGGGACGTGAGAATCAGCCCCAGCATTTT	CASSQEGGRENQPQHF
NA	19	TRBJ1-3	NA	TRBV5-1	TGCGCCAGCAGCTTGGAATGGGGCAGCTCAGACCCCTCTGGAAACACCATATATTTT	CASSLEWGSSDPSGNTIYF
TRBD2	16	TRBJ2-3	NA	TRBV7-2	TGTGCCAGCAGGACGGGACTAGCGGGGGGGCCAGATACGCAGTATTTT	CASRTGLAGGPDTQYF
NA	15	TRBJ2-7	NA	TRBV21-1	TGTGCCAGCAGCTGGGCTGGGACAGAATTGTACGAGCAGTACTTC	CASSWAGTELYEQYF
NA	15	TRBJ2-7	few	TRBV5-6	TGTGCCAGCATGGAGTCGGGGAGGAGCTCCTACGAGCAGTACTTC	CASMESGRSSYEQYF
NA	15	TRBJ2-1	few	TRBV7-8	TGTGCCAGCAGCTTACAAAGGAGCTCCTACAATGAGCAGTTCTTC	CASSLQRSSYNEQFF
TRBD1	16	TRBJ2-3	few	TRBV10-3	TGTGCCATCAGTGAGTTAGGACAGGGTGGTACAGATACGCAGTATTTT	CAISELGQGGTDTQYF
TRBD1	15	TRBJ1-1	NA	TRBV28	TGTGCCAGCACCAAGAAGACAGGGACTCACACTGAAGCTTTCTTT	CASTKKTGTHTEAFF
NA	13	TRBJ1-2	NA	TRBV12-3/TRBV12-4	TGTGCCAGCAGCCCCTTGGGGGGGCATGGCTACACCTTC	CASSPLGGHGYTF
NA	15	TRBJ2-7	NA	TRBV14	TGTGCCAGCAGCCAAGACGAAGCACTCCCCTACGAGCAGTACTTC	CASSQDEALPYEQYF
TRBD1	14	TRBJ1-1	NA	TRBV3-1/TRBV3-2	TGTGCCAGCAGTCCGACAGGGACGAACACTGAAGCTTTCTTT	CASSPTGTNTEAFF
TRBD2	15	TRBJ2-1	NA	TRBV11-2	TGTGCCAGCAGCCCCGGGACTAGCGGGACGGATGAGCAGTTCTTC	CASSPGTSGTDEQFF
TRBD2	18	TRBJ2-1	NA	TRBV4-2	TGTGCCAGCAGCCAAGATATAACTAGCGGGGGGGTATACAATGAGCAGTTCTTC	CASSQDITSGGVYNEQFF
TRBD2	16	TRBJ2-7	NA	TRBV5-5	TGTGCCAGCAGCCAAGGCCGACTAGCGGGGACCTACGAGCAGTACTTC	CASSQGRLAGTYEQYF
NA	15	TRBJ1-5	NA	TRBV15	TGTGCCACCAGCATTAGGGAGGGAGGCAATCAGCCCCAGCATTTT	CATSIREGGNQPQHF
TRBD1	16	TRBJ2-7	NA	TRBV10-2	TGCGCCAGCAGTGACTCCCTTCGGACAGGGGTTTACGAGCAGTACTTC	CASSDSLRTGVYEQYF